The rows below give T cell receptor beta chains drawn from one sample of a study of blood T cell repertoires in COVID-19. Here immunoSEQ multiplex PCR was the method, and the copy in TCRdb shows in-frame clones only, minus some. The sample consists of about 200,000 clones, about 90% of them appearing once. Sequencing was carried out using peripheral blood. These receptors were collected from a man aged 18 to 30 with active or convalescent COVID-19. CDR3s include the opening cysteine and the closing phenylalanine or tryptophan. D genes are given only for firm matches. Expanded clones get a size class; other rows say once, few or many, or leave the size out.

NA	NA	TRBV29-1	TRBJ2-3	TGCAGCGTTACAGCGGACTCCACAGATACGCAGTATTTT	CSVTADSTDTQYF
NA	TRBD1	TRBV5-1	TRBJ2-6	TGCGCCAGCAGCTTGGCAGGACAGGAAGCTGTCCTGACTTTC	CASSLAGQEAVLTF
NA	NA	TRBV9	TRBJ1-1	TGTGCCAGCAGCCCAGCCCCAGGGGTTAAGAGCACTGAAGCTTTCTTT	CASSPAPGVKSTEAFF
NA	NA	TRBV11-2	TRBJ2-1	TGTGCCAGCAGCTTCCGGTGGAGGGACGGCGATGAGCAGTTCTTC	CASSFRWRDGDEQFF
NA	NA	TRBV5-4	TRBJ1-1	TGTGCCAGCACGATCGGGAACACTGAAGCTTTCTTT	CASTIGNTEAFF
NA	TRBD1	TRBV9	TRBJ1-3	TGTGCCAGCAGCGAGCGATCCGGGACAGGGGACGGAAACACCATATATTTT	CASSERSGTGDGNTIYF
NA	NA	TRBV10-3	TRBJ2-6	TGTGCCATCAGTGAAACAGGGTTTGAGGCCAACGTCCTGACTTTC	CAISETGFEANVLTF
NA	NA	TRBV11-3	TRBJ1-2	TGTGCCAGCAGCGCCAGGGGTTTCCGTGGCTACACCTTC	CASSARGFRGYTF
once	NA	TRBV21-1	TRBJ1-5	TGTGCCAGCAGCAGGGAGGTCCGGGCTCGGCGGGTTCATCAGCCCCAGCATTTT	CASSREVRARRVHQPQHF
NA	TRBD1	TRBV7-2	TRBJ1-3	TGTGCCAGCAGCTCCGACCCACCCGGGACAGGGACTACCGGAAACACCATATATTTT	CASSSDPPGTGTTGNTIYF
NA	TRBD2	TRBV4-2	TRBJ2-7	TGTGCCAGCAGCCGCGAACTAGCGGGGCTGACGGGGGAGCAGTACTTC	CASSRELAGLTGEQYF
NA	NA	TRBV6-1	TRBJ1-6	TGTGCCAGCAGTGTCCCTCCGGTGGAGGGAAATTCACCCCTCCACTTT	CASSVPPVEGNSPLHF
NA	NA	TRBV28	TRBJ2-7	TGTGCCACCCCCCCGCCCCCGGGGTCTAGGCAGTACTTC	CATPPPPGSRQYF
NA	NA	TRBV6-5	TRBJ2-1	TGTGCCAGCAGTCGGGGGGCCTCCTACAATGAGCAGTTCTTC	CASSRGASYNEQFF
few	NA	TRBV18	TRBJ1-5	TGTGCCAGCTCACCACCAGCGACAGGTTCCCAAGGCAATCAGCCCCAGCATTTT	CASSPPATGSQGNQPQHF
NA	NA	TRBV5-4	TRBJ2-5	TGTGCCAGCAGCTTGCGGCAGGGAACAGGAGAGACCCAGTACTTC	CASSLRQGTGETQYF